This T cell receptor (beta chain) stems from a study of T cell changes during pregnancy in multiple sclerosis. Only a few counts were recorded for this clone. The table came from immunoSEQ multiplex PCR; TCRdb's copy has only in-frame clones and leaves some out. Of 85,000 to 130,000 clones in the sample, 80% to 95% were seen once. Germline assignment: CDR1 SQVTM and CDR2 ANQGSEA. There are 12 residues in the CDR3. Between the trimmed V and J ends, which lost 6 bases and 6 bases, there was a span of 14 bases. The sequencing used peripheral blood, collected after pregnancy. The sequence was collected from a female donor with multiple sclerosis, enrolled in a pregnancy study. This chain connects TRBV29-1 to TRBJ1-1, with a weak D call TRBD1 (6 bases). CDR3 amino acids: CSVQGYESEAFF. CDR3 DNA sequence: TGCAGCGTGCAGGGGTACGAGTCTGAAGCTTTCTTT.